A selection of T cell receptor beta chains follows, all from one sample in a study of human T cells and chemical hapten exposure. TCRdb re-called the RACE reads through MiXCR, storing one row per CDR3 protein. The sample holds some 180,000 distinct CDR3 sequences, approximately 20% seen once. Here the sequenced sample was whole blood, taken in connection with sensitization to the hapten diphenylcyclopropenone (DPC). These TCRs come from a woman in her forties or fifties with alopecia areata. Some clones in this sample may be carry-over from other donors' samples. CDR3s include the opening cysteine and the closing phenylalanine or tryptophan. Each record gives: CDR3 DNA, CDR3 protein, D gene, V gene, J gene, clone size. The D gene is left open where the match is weak. Clone size is stated in some rows and not others, as once, few, many or a class when expanded.

cdr3_nt: TGTGCCAGCAGCTTAGATTATGGGGAAAAACTGTTTTTT; cdr3_aa: CASSLDYGEKLFF; d_call: -; v_call: TRBV7-9; j_call: TRBJ1-4; clone_size: -
cdr3_nt: TGTGCCAGCAGGGTGGGGTCTAGAACATACAATGAGCAGTTCTTC; cdr3_aa: CASRVGSRTYNEQFF; d_call: -; v_call: TRBV11-1; j_call: TRBJ2-1; clone_size: -
cdr3_nt: TGTGCCAGCAGTTTCGACAGGGTCTATGGCTACACCTTC; cdr3_aa: CASSFDRVYGYTF; d_call: TRBD1; v_call: TRBV6-5; j_call: TRBJ1-2; clone_size: -
cdr3_nt: TGCGCCAGCAGCTTGGGCGGAGGTGAGCAGTTCTTC; cdr3_aa: CASSLGGGEQFF; d_call: -; v_call: TRBV5-1; j_call: TRBJ2-1; clone_size: few
cdr3_nt: TGTGCCAGCAGCCAAACCGGGACGAAGTTCGAGCAGTACTTC; cdr3_aa: CASSQTGTKFEQYF; d_call: -; v_call: TRBV7-2; j_call: TRBJ2-7; clone_size: once
cdr3_nt: TGTGCCACTGGGGGATCCACTGAAGCTTTCTTT; cdr3_aa: CATGGSTEAFF; d_call: -; v_call: TRBV6-1; j_call: TRBJ1-1; clone_size: -
cdr3_nt: TGTGCCAGCAGTCACGATCAGCCCCAGCATTTT; cdr3_aa: CASSHDQPQHF; d_call: -; v_call: TRBV27; j_call: TRBJ1-5; clone_size: few
cdr3_nt: TGTGCCAGCAGCTTATCCCCTCCGGGAGGCACCACAGATACGCAGTATTTT; cdr3_aa: CASSLSPPGGTTDTQYF; d_call: TRBD2; v_call: TRBV11-2; j_call: TRBJ2-3; clone_size: few
cdr3_nt: TGTGCCTGGAGCATAAAGGGTGAAAAACTGTTTTTT; cdr3_aa: CAWSIKGEKLFF; d_call: -; v_call: TRBV30; j_call: TRBJ1-4; clone_size: few
cdr3_nt: TGTGCCAGCAGTCCCAGTCGGGATACGCAGTATTTT; cdr3_aa: CASSPSRDTQYF; d_call: -; v_call: TRBV11-3; j_call: TRBJ2-3; clone_size: -
cdr3_nt: TGTGCCAGCAGTTTAAGGGCTCGAGCTGAAAAACTGTTTTTT; cdr3_aa: CASSLRARAEKLFF; d_call: -; v_call: TRBV27; j_call: TRBJ1-4; clone_size: -
cdr3_nt: TGTGCCAGCAGTTTACTGCAGGGGACCTACGAGCAGTACTTC; cdr3_aa: CASSLLQGTYEQYF; d_call: -; v_call: TRBV27; j_call: TRBJ2-7; clone_size: -
cdr3_nt: TGCGCCAGCAGCCAGGGACTAGCGGGAGGCCAAGAGACCCAGTACTTC; cdr3_aa: CASSQGLAGGQETQYF; d_call: TRBD2; v_call: TRBV5-1; j_call: TRBJ2-5; clone_size: few
cdr3_nt: TGCGCCAGCAGCCCCCGTCAGGGGGCAAACACTGAAGCTTTCTTT; cdr3_aa: CASSPRQGANTEAFF; d_call: TRBD1; v_call: TRBV5-1; j_call: TRBJ1-1; clone_size: few
cdr3_nt: TGCAGCGTGCCCACTAGGAACACAGATACGCAGTATTTT; cdr3_aa: CSVPTRNTDTQYF; d_call: -; v_call: TRBV29-1; j_call: TRBJ2-3; clone_size: few
cdr3_nt: TGTGCCAGCAGATCGACTAGCGGTAGCTCCTACAATGAGCAGTTCTTC; cdr3_aa: CASRSTSGSSYNEQFF; d_call: TRBD2; v_call: TRBV2; j_call: TRBJ2-1; clone_size: -
cdr3_nt: TGTGCCAGCAGCTTAGTTGGTAAAAAAGATTGGAAGACGCAGTATTTT; cdr3_aa: CASSLVGKKDWKTQYF; d_call: -; v_call: TRBV7-2; j_call: TRBJ2-3; clone_size: -
cdr3_nt: TGCGCCAGCGGGGACAGGCAAGAGACCCAGTACTTC; cdr3_aa: CASGDRQETQYF; d_call: TRBD1; v_call: TRBV5-1; j_call: TRBJ2-5; clone_size: few
cdr3_nt: TGTGCCAGCAGCTTCCCTGATCTAGCGGGACGTCGGAATGAGCAGTTCTTC; cdr3_aa: CASSFPDLAGRRNEQFF; d_call: TRBD2; v_call: TRBV11-2; j_call: TRBJ2-1; clone_size: few
cdr3_nt: TGCAGCGTTGAAGAGGAAGGGAAAAGTGGCTACACCTTC; cdr3_aa: CSVEEEGKSGYTF; d_call: -; v_call: TRBV29-1; j_call: TRBJ1-2; clone_size: -